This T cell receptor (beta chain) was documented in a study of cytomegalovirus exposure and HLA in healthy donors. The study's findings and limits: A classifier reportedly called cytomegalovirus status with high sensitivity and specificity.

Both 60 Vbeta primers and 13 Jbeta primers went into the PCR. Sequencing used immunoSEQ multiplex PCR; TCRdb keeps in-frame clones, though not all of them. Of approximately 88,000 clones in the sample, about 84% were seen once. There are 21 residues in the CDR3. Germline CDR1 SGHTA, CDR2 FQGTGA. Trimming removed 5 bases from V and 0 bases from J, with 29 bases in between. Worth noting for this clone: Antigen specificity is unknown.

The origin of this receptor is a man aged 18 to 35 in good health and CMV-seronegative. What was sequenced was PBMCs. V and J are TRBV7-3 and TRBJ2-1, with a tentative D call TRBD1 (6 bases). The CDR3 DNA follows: TGTGCCAGCAGCCTCTACCCCGGGACATCGGAAGGTCCGAGCTCCTACAATGAGCAGTTCTTC. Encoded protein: CASSLYPGTSEGPSSYNEQFF.